These 9 T cell receptor beta chains were all obtained from the same sample, sequenced in a study of blood T cell repertoires in COVID-19. Clones were sequenced by immunoSEQ multiplex PCR, and TCRdb holds only the in-frame ones, with some missing. Altogether over 70,000 clones are present, 80% being singletons, with the ten largest covering 9% to 12%. Sequencing was carried out using peripheral blood. The receptor set was obtained from a woman in her seventies with acute or convalescent COVID-19.

The chain uses TRBV27 and TRBJ1-6, with 10 bases matching TRBD1. Trimming at V came to 4 bases and at J to 10 bases, leaving 7 bases not matched to a gene. This CDR3 spans 15 amino acids. Germline V gives CDR1 MNHEY, CDR2 SMNVEV (reference sequence). CDR3 sequence (DNA): TGTGCCAGCAGTTCGGGACAGGGGATCTCGTCACCCCTCCACTTT. The encoded protein is CASSSGQGISSPLHF.

In this sample, this clone turned up once. This sequence joins TRBV7-2 and TRBJ2-5; 10 bases are shared with TRBD2. The V and J ends lost 1 base and 4 bases, in that order; junction bases with no gene match: 6. The CDR3 has 16 amino acids. Germline CDR1 is SGHTA and CDR2 is FQGNSA. The DNA of the CDR3 is TGTGCCAGCAGCTTAGTAGCTAGCGGGGGCCCAGAGACCCAGTACTTC. Translating gives CASSLVASGGPETQYF.

This chain joins TRBV5-6 and TRBJ1-1, with 7 bases identical to TRBD1. Trimming cost V 4 bases and J 2 bases; bases outside gene matches: 2. In germline, CDR1 is SGHDT, CDR2 YYEEEE. This CDR3 contains 13 residues. This CDR3 is CASSRTGNTEAFF. The CDR3 DNA reads as TGTGCCAGCAGCAGGACAGGAAACACTGAAGCTTTCTTT. Based on the CDR3 plus reference TRBV5-6 and TRBJ1-1, the full variable domain is DAGVTQSPTHLIKTRGQQVTLRCSPKSGHDTVSWYQQALGQGPQFIFQYYEEEERQRGNFPDRFSGHQFPNYSSELNVNALLLGDSALYLCASSRTGNTEAFFGQGTRLTVV.

The chain links TRBV2 to TRBJ2-7; 13 positions match TRBD2. V was clipped by 7 bases and J by 6 bases; unmatched bases: 9. The CDR3 consists of 15 residues. Germline CDR1 is SNHLY and CDR2 is FYNNEI. CDR3 nucleotides: TGTGCCAGCATCGGACTAGCGGGAGCAGCGTCCGAGCAGTACTTC. Amino acids: CASIGLAGAASEQYF.

This chain links TRBV19 with TRBJ2-7; D unclear. From germline, CDR1 is LNHDA and CDR2 SQIVND (reference sequence). V was shortened by 3 bases and J by 0 bases, with 9 bases between the two germline ends. CDR3 length: 14 residues. This chain's CDR3 is CASSMTPSSYEQYF. Written as DNA, the CDR3 is TGTGCCAGTAGTATGACACCCAGCTCCTACGAGCAGTACTTC.

The rearrangement uses TRBV19 and TRBJ1-5; D is perhaps TRBD1 (6 bases). With 5 bases removed from V and 9 bases from J, the gap between germline ends came to 11 bases. The CDR3 consists of 12 residues. CDR1 and CDR2 (germline): LNHDA, SQIVND (reference sequence). Here the CDR3 DNA reads TGTGCCAGTAGTCTACAGGGTTTGCCCCAGCATTTT. As protein: CASSLQGLPQHF.

The rearrangement links TRBV7-2 to TRBJ2-7, with D tentatively TRBD1 (6 bases). V was cut by 4 bases and J by 6 bases, with 16 bases left in between. Germline values: CDR1 SGHTA, CDR2 FQGNSA. The CDR3 contains 14 residues. This CDR3 reads CASSSQGGRGEQYF. DNA for the CDR3: TGTGCCAGCAGCTCACAGGGTGGAAGAGGCGAGCAGTACTTC.

The chain has TRBV4-3 and TRBJ1-4; D unresolved. V lost 2 bases, J lost 4 bases, and 20 bases lay in between. The CDR3 has 18 residues. CDR1 LGHNA and CDR2 YSLEER come from the germline V gene. This chain's CDR3 is CASSQWWRVSDVNEKLFF. For the CDR3, the DNA is TGCGCCAGCAGCCAATGGTGGAGGGTTTCTGACGTTAATGAAAAACTGTTTTTT.

This chain joins TRBV2 and TRBJ2-7, with 8 nucleotides matching TRBD2. With V trimmed by 6 bases and J by 2 bases, 6 bases remained unmatched. The CDR3 sequence is 14 residues long. Germline CDR1 SNHLY, CDR2 FYNNEI. CDR3 nucleotide sequence: TGTGCCAGCAGCGTGGGAGCGGGGGCCTACGAGCAGTACTTC. It codes for CASSVGAGAYEQYF.